This T cell receptor (beta chain) emerged from a study of T cell responses to AZD1222 COVID-19 vaccine. Study conclusions and caveats: Repertoire collection took place solely once the T cell response had peaked.

The ends were cut back, 1 base at V and 4 bases at J, with 20 bases in the middle. CDR1 is SGHRS and CDR2 is YFSETQ in the germline V gene. The CDR3 runs to 17 residues. Repertoires were generated with immunoSEQ multiplex PCR, while TCRdb's copy carries only in-frame clones and drops some. The sample lists around 200,000 clones, just over 90% occurring once. As concerns this clone: Its antigen is not known.

This chain links TRBV5-1 with TRBJ1-2; tentative D call: TRBD1 (5 bases). This sequence originates from an adult in good health. The sequencing used peripheral blood, collected on day 0 of AZD1222 vaccination. The DNA for the CDR3 is TGCGCCAGCAGCTTGTCACCGACGGCGGGGGTCGGCTATGGCTACACCTTC. Translated: CASSLSPTAGVGYGYTF. Combining the CDR3 with reference TRBV5-1 and TRBJ1-2 gives the whole variable domain KAGVTQTPRYLIKTRGQQVTLSCSPISGHRSVSWYQQTPGQGLQFLFEYFSETQRNKGNFPGRFSGRQFSNSRSEMNVSTLELGDSALYLCASSLSPTAGVGYGYTFGSGTRLTVV.